This TCR beta chain was recorded in a study of human T cells and chemical hapten exposure. Whole-study results and caveats: Healthy individuals' immune responses may differ from those of donors, who had alopecia. TCRs at high frequency, those above 1 in 1000, did not change with DPC sensitization.

From the RACE reads, TCRdb called clonotypes with MiXCR, one entry per CDR3 protein. The sample gives fewer than 100,000 distinct CDR3 sequences, roughly 12% of which show up once; 2% to 2.5% is in the top ten. Time point meaning: patch test 1, 2 weeks after DPC sensitization. Treatment: therapeutic diphenylcyclopropenone sensitization with weekly scalp DPC. Someone pulled total RNA out of unfractionated whole blood. A few counts support this clonotype. Antigen specificity is unknown. The specimen was whole blood, collected in connection with sensitization to the hapten diphenylcyclopropenone (DPC). This sequence was found in a woman between 35 and 50 years old with alopecia areata. Some clones in this sample may be carry-over from other donors' samples.

DNA for the CDR3: TGCAGTGCTAGAGATTTGGACAGGGCGGGCGGCACCATATATTTT. This encodes CSARDLDRAGGTIYF. The chain employs TRBV20-1 and TRBJ1-3, with 8 bases fitting TRBD1. The J segment lost 9 bases and the V segment lost 0 bases, leaving 10 bases of the junction unmatched. The CDR3 consists of 15 residues. Per the germline V gene, CDR1 is DFQATT and CDR2 is SNEGSKA (reference sequence).